This T cell receptor beta chain was found in a study of OX40 agonist ivuxolimab in advanced cancers. Study summary: Ivuxolimab, an antibody that agonizes OX40 (CD134), was administered to the patients. Ivuxolimab was administered intravenously to patients at 0.01 to 10 mg/kg every 2 weeks.

Per germline, CDR1 MGHRA and CDR2 YSYEKL. V trimming: 6 bases; J trimming: 4 bases; junction bases outside the gene matches: 6. This CDR3 comprises 14 residues. The method was immunoSEQ multiplex PCR; TCRdb's version includes in-frame clones alone and lacks a portion of them. The table records some 80,000 clones, about 86% of them present only once. The sequencing here drew on CD4+ or CD8+ T cells sorted from blood, taken in a trial of the OX40 agonist ivuxolimab. The chain carries TRBV4-1 and TRBJ2-3; TRBD1 aligns across 8 bases. The source of this sequence is an adult with an advanced solid tumor such as melanoma, head and neck, liver or kidney cancer. The CDR3 sequence: CASRGQGLPDTQYF. The CDR3 DNA reads TGCGCCAGCAGAGGACAGGGCCTCCCAGATACGCAGTATTTT.